The 8 T cell receptor beta chains in this list originate from one sample, sequenced in a study of blood T cell repertoires in COVID-19 (TCRdb year 2020). Library generation was performed with the immunoSEQ multiplex PCR assay. TCRdb holds this immuneACCESS table with in-frame rearrangements only. Some clones are missing; in checked studies, unresolved V genes explain under half, and the rest has no known cause. This sample lists approximately 330,000 clones; approximately 86% were detected once. Roughly 4.2% of the sample is taken by the ten largest. Sequencing was done on a sample of PBMCs or T cells enriched from blood (not recorded which). The source of these receptors is a woman between 35 and 50 years old with acute COVID-19.

The CDR3 DNA reads as TGTGCCAGCAGCTCGAGCACGGGTTTAAACTATGGCTACACCTTC. This translates into CASSSSTGLNYGYTF. The chain recombines TRBV7-9 with TRBJ1-2; D gene uncertain. The CDR3 is made up of 15 amino acids. The V gene lost 4 bases and the J gene lost 2 bases, with 14 bases spanning the gap. Germline CDR1 and CDR2: SEHNR and FQNEAQ (reference sequence).

This rearrangement joins TRBV2 to TRBJ2-7; D is unclear. The CDR3 is 13 residues long. Germline loops: CDR1 SNHLY, CDR2 FYNNEI. V was pared by 6 bases and J by 4 bases, with 13 bases between. The CDR3 is CASRRLNPYEQYF. The DNA for the CDR3 is TGTGCCAGCAGAAGACTGAACCCATACGAGCAGTACTTC.

The chain recombines TRBV28 with TRBJ2-1; D is unclear. Germline V CDR1 and CDR2: MDHEN, SYDVKM. Between the trimmed V and J ends, which lost 5 bases and 5 bases, there was a span of 25 bases. This CDR3 is 18 amino acids long. The CDR3 DNA reads TGTGCCAGCAGTGCCGGAGCGCTGACTTCCCGCCGAAACAATGAGCAGTTCTTC. Its translation is CASSAGALTSRRNNEQFF.

This clone showed up just a few times. This rearrangement joins TRBV19 to TRBJ2-6, with a tentative D call TRBD1 (6 bases). V lost 7 bases to trimming and J lost 2 bases, with 9 bases between them. CDR1 is LNHDA, CDR2 SQIVND, per germline (reference sequence). The CDR3 runs 14 residues. The CDR3 DNA is TGTGCCAGTACCCACAGGGCTGGGGCCAACGTCCTGACTTTC. The encoded protein is CASTHRAGANVLTF.

The gene calls are TRBV4-2 and TRBJ1-4; TRBD1 matches 9 bases. Germline V gene lookup returns CDR1 LGHNA and CDR2 YNFKEQ. The V and J ends lost 5 bases and 7 bases, in that order; junction bases with no gene match: 8. This CDR3 is built from 15 residues. The CDR3 DNA reads as TGTGCCAGCAGCGACAGGGGGGCGCAGAGTGAAAAACTGTTTTTT. Residues: CASSDRGAQSEKLFF.

This chain connects TRBV15 to TRBJ2-5, with TRBD1 identical over 8 bases. Germline V gene lookup returns CDR1 LNHNV and CDR2 YYDKDF (reference sequence). V was clipped by 6 bases and J by 0 bases; unmatched bases: 9. The CDR3 is 16 amino acids. For the CDR3, the DNA is TGTGCCACCAGGCCTCACAGGGGGATATACCAAGAGACCCAGTACTTC. It translates to CATRPHRGIYQETQYF.

To note about this clone: Other DNA sequences in this specimen translate into the identical CDR3. The genes are TRBV5-1 and TRBJ2-5; 7 bases map to TRBD1. Germline values: CDR1 SGHRS, CDR2 YFSETQ. The CDR3 has 13 amino acids. Trimming cost V 1 base and J 3 bases; bases outside gene matches: 0. The CDR3, as DNA: TGCGCCAGCAGCTTGACAGGGGAAGAGACCCAGTACTTC. It yields the protein CASSLTGEETQYF.

The J gene is TRBJ1-1, the V gene TRBV19, with 10 bases identical to TRBD1. The CDR3 is 14 amino acids. Germline CDR1 is LNHDA and CDR2 is SQIVND (reference sequence). Losses at the gene ends were 4 bases for V and 4 bases for J; bases not matched to a gene: 3. Here the CDR3 reads CASSRQGARTEAFF. In DNA, the CDR3 is TGTGCCAGTAGTAGACAGGGGGCGCGCACTGAAGCTTTCTTT.